This is a list of T cell receptor beta chains from one sample in a study of memory CD4+ T cells and cytomegalovirus serostatus. The protocol was immunoSEQ multiplex PCR, while the TCRdb copy is restricted to in-frame clones and leaves out a portion. The data contain 75,000 to 95,000 clones, around 80% of them singletons. Sequenced input: memory CD4+ T cells from blood. The receptors here all came from an adult in good health and CMV-seronegative. Each CDR3 is given with its conserved first and last residue. Each record gives: V gene, J gene, clone size, D gene, CDR3 protein, CDR3 DNA. D genes are given only for firm matches. Where a row states a size, it is once, few, many or the class of an expanded clone; other rows omit it.

TRBV4-3	TRBJ1-1	NA	NA	CASSQESGVNTEAFF	TGCGCCAGCAGCCAAGAATCCGGGGTGAACACTGAAGCTTTCTTT
TRBV6-1	TRBJ1-1	NA	NA	CASREWGQNTEAFF	TGTGCCAGCAGGGAGTGGGGACAGAACACTGAAGCTTTCTTT
TRBV5-1	TRBJ2-2	NA	NA	CASSLDRANTGELFF	TGCGCCAGCAGCTTGGACAGGGCGAACACCGGGGAGCTGTTTTTT
TRBV6-7	TRBJ2-7	NA	TRBD1	CASSYSVDRAGEQYF	TGTGCCAGCAGTTATTCCGTGGACAGGGCTGGCGAGCAGTACTTC
TRBV20-1	TRBJ2-5	NA	NA	CSAQGRETQYF	TGCAGTGCCCAGGGCCGCGAGACCCAGTACTTC
TRBV10-3	TRBJ2-7	NA	TRBD1	CAISESRGSEQYF	TGTGCCATCAGTGAGTCCAGGGGGTCGGAGCAGTACTTC
TRBV7-9	TRBJ1-1	NA	NA	CASSFGYGADTEAFF	TGTGCCAGCAGCTTTGGGTACGGGGCCGACACTGAAGCTTTCTTT
TRBV19	TRBJ1-5	NA	TRBD1	CASSRGRTNQPQHF	TGTGCCAGTAGCAGGGGGCGAACAAATCAGCCCCAGCATTTT
TRBV19	TRBJ2-1	NA	TRBD2	CASSVLAGVYNEQFF	TGTGCCAGTAGTGTTCTAGCGGGGGTTTACAATGAGCAGTTCTTC
TRBV4-2	TRBJ2-6	NA	NA	CASSARGGSGANVLTF	TGTGCCAGCAGTGCTAGGGGGGGATCTGGGGCCAACGTCCTGACTTTC
TRBV30	TRBJ2-3	NA	TRBD2	CAWINAGLAGPKGTQYF	TGTGCCTGGATTAATGCGGGACTAGCGGGGCCGAAGGGTACGCAGTATTTT
TRBV6-6	TRBJ1-3	once	NA	CAAGGLNTIYF	TGTGCGGCGGGGGGGCTGAACACCATATATTTT
TRBV5-1	TRBJ1-3	NA	NA	CASSPDGNSGNTIYF	TGCGCCAGCAGCCCGGACGGAAACTCTGGAAACACCATATATTTT
TRBV19	TRBJ1-1	NA	TRBD1	CASSIGDRATEAFF	TGTGCCAGTAGTATAGGGGACAGGGCAACTGAAGCTTTCTTT
TRBV7-3	TRBJ2-5	NA	NA	CASSSVLRETQYF	TGTGCCAGCAGCTCAGTCCTCCGGGAGACCCAGTACTTC
TRBV5-1	TRBJ2-3	once	NA	CASSFQGRGTDTQYF	TGCGCCAGCAGCTTCCAGGGGCGCGGCACAGATACGCAGTATTTT
TRBV5-1	TRBJ1-2	NA	NA	CASSLDQGQLRDGYTF	TGCGCCAGCAGCTTGGACCAGGGGCAACTTCGAGATGGCTACACCTTC
TRBV7-7	TRBJ2-2	NA	NA	CASSFGGAGTGELFF	TGTGCTAGCAGCTTCGGCGGGGCGGGCACCGGGGAGCTGTTTTTT
TRBV30	TRBJ1-1	few	NA	CAWSTGRLNTEAFF	TGTGCCTGGAGTACGGGACGTTTGAACACTGAAGCTTTCTTT
TRBV5-8	TRBJ1-1	NA	NA	CASSFRLTEAFF	TGTGCCAGCAGCTTCCGTTTGACTGAAGCTTTCTTT
TRBV2	TRBJ2-1	NA	TRBD1	CASSRDRGENEQFF	TGTGCCAGCAGTAGGGACAGGGGTGAGAATGAGCAGTTCTTC
TRBV5-1	TRBJ2-7	NA	NA	CASSLGTGRVHEQYF	TGCGCCAGCAGCTTGGGTACGGGACGGGTCCACGAGCAGTACTTC
TRBV15	TRBJ1-1	NA	NA	CATSREGSGRTEAFF	TGTGCCACCAGCAGAGAGGGATCAGGGCGGACTGAAGCTTTCTTT
TRBV10-2	TRBJ1-1	few	TRBD1	CASSATTGSAFF	TGCGCCAGCAGCGCGACGACAGGGAGCGCTTTCTTT
TRBV5-1	TRBJ1-3	NA	TRBD1	CASSLRGGGNTIYF	TGCGCCAGCAGCTTGAGAGGGGGCGGAAACACCATATATTTT
TRBV12-5	TRBJ2-7	NA	TRBD1	CAKGDRGDYEQYF	TGTGCCAAAGGGGACAGGGGGGACTACGAGCAGTACTTC
TRBV7-2	TRBJ2-7	NA	NA	CASSLGRVSYEQYF	TGTGCCAGCAGCTTAGGGCGAGTCTCCTACGAGCAGTACTTC
TRBV5-4	TRBJ1-2	NA	NA	CASSLALGIRSYTF	TGTGCCAGCAGCTTGGCTTTGGGGATTAGGAGCTACACCTTC
TRBV9	TRBJ2-3	NA	TRBD2	CASSVVVASGGSDTQYF	TGTGCCAGCAGCGTAGTGGTGGCTAGCGGGGGTTCAGATACGCAGTATTTT
TRBV5-4	TRBJ1-3	once	NA	CASSPGTYSGNTIYF	TGTGCCAGCAGCCCAGGGACCTACTCTGGAAACACCATATATTTT
TRBV19	TRBJ1-4	NA	TRBD1	CASSERTGGSSEKLFF	TGTGCCAGTAGTGAACGGACAGGGGGCAGCTCTGAAAAACTGTTTTTT
TRBV18	TRBJ2-2	once	NA	CASSPGAGHTGELFF	TGTGCCAGCTCACCAGGGGCAGGGCATACCGGGGAGCTGTTTTTT
TRBV2	TRBJ2-1	few	TRBD1	CASSGQGARNEQFF	TGTGCCAGCAGTGGACAGGGGGCACGGAATGAGCAGTTCTTC
TRBV6-5	TRBJ1-1	NA	NA	CASSRMLSDTEAFF	TGTGCCAGCAGTAGAATGTTGAGTGACACTGAAGCTTTCTTT
TRBV7-2	TRBJ2-7	NA	TRBD2	CASSRPSGVNEQYF	TGTGCCAGCAGCCGCCCAAGCGGGGTGAACGAGCAGTACTTC
TRBV2	TRBJ2-2	NA	TRBD1	CASSEFGQGTGELFF	TGTGCCAGCAGTGAGTTTGGACAGGGGACCGGGGAGCTGTTTTTT
TRBV18	TRBJ1-1	NA	NA	CASSPAGMNTEAFF	TGTGCCAGCTCACCGGCGGGGATGAACACTGAAGCTTTCTTT
TRBV28	TRBJ1-6	once	NA	CASTQSGNNNSPLHF	TGTGCCAGCACCCAGAGCGGTAACAATAATTCACCCCTCCACTTT
TRBV7-3	TRBJ2-3	NA	NA	CASSADYADTQYF	TGTGCCAGCAGCGCGGACTACGCAGATACGCAGTATTTT
TRBV5-1	TRBJ2-7	NA	NA	CASSFLQNEQYF	TGCGCCAGCAGCTTTTTACAAAACGAGCAGTACTTC
TRBV28	TRBJ1-1	NA	NA	CASSLRRRDTEAFF	TGTGCCAGCAGTTTGAGGAGGCGGGACACTGAAGCTTTCTTT